This TCR beta chain was retrieved from a study of blood T cell repertoires in COVID-19. At the level of the study: Researchers got acute and convalescent COVID-19 samples from the United States, Italy and Spain.

No more than 2 weeks before study entry, exposed participants had met a case of COVID-19. Per the original data handling: Using reference gene primer amplification, nucleated cell counts were estimated. Clones were read by immunoSEQ multiplex PCR, and TCRdb kept only the in-frame ones, dropping some. V and J calls and clone size are given by that table; D and trimming were obtained from the DNA. The table includes 400,000 to 500,000 clones, around nine tenths detected once. This CDR3 region has 12 residues. V lost 1 base and J lost 6, with 7 bases in between. Sequencing used PBMCs or T cells enriched from blood (not recorded which). V usage is TRBV12-3 or TRBV12-4 and J usage is TRBJ2-7, with D maybe TRBD1 (6 bases). This clonotype originated in a woman aged 18-29 years who had been exposed to COVID-19. CDR3 sequence (DNA): TGTGCCAGCAGTTTAGTCAGGGGCGAGCAGTACTTC. Protein sequence: CASSLVRGEQYF.